This TCR beta chain was identified during a study of shared T cell receptors in the human thymus. Profiling relied on immunoSEQ multiplex PCR, and the TCRdb table lists in-frame clones only, not all of them. The sample has about 730,000 clones, roughly 88% seen once. Germline V gene lookup returns CDR1 SGHNT and CDR2 YYREEE (reference sequence). This CDR3 is built from 14 residues. The V and J ends lost 0 bases and 6 bases, in that order; junction bases with no gene match: 4. These data also formed part of another study, on human thymus T cells. Turning to that study: There appeared to be biased usage of V and J genes in thymic and blood repertoires. Related studies found that unrelated individuals share highly overlapping thymic repertoires.

The source material was thymocytes. This receptor was identified in a girl under two years old with a congenital heart defect. This chain joins TRBV5-4 and TRBJ1-2; the match to TRBD1 covers 8 bases. CDR3 in DNA: TGTGCCAGCAGCTTGGAGGCAGGGGGCGATGGCTACACCTTC. This gives the protein CASSLEAGGDGYTF.